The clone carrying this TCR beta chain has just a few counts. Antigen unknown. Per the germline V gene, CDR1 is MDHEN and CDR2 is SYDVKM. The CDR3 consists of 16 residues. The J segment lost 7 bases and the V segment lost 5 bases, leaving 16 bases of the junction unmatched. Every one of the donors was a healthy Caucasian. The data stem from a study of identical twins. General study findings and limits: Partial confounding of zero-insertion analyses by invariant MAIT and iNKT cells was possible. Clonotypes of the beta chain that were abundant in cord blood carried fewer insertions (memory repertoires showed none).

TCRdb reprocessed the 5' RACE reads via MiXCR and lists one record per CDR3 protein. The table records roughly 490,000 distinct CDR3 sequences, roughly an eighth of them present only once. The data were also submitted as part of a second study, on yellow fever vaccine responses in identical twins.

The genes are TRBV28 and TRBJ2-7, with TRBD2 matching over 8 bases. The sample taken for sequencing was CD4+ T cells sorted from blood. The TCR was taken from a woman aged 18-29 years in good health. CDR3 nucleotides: TGTGCCAGCAGTCCTATGCGCCCGGGACTAGGGAGAGAGCAGTACTTC. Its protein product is CASSPMRPGLGREQYF. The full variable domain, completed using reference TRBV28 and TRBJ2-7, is DVKVTQSSRYLVKRTGEKVFLECVQDMDHENMFWYRQDPGLGLRLIYFSYDVKMKEKGDIPEGYSVSREKKERFSLILESASTNQTSMYLCASSPMRPGLGREQYFGPGTRLTVT.